The 32 T cell receptor beta chains reported below all come from one sample, sequenced in a study of identical twins. TCRdb reprocessed the 5' RACE reads with MiXCR, giving one entry per CDR3 protein. The profile shows about 660,000 distinct CDR3 sequences, approximately 9% of them singletons. These data also featured in a second study, about yellow fever vaccine responses in identical twins.

Sequenced material: PBMCs. The receptors stem from a woman in her late teens or twenties in good health.

There are a few counts of this clonotype. In DNA, the CDR3 is TGTGCCAGCAGCCCACCCAGTGGGGGGAACACTGAAGCTTTCTTT. As protein: CASSPPSGGNTEAFF. V usage is TRBV7-2 and J usage is TRBJ1-1, with a weak D call TRBD1 (5 bases). The length of the CDR3 is 15 residues. Germline assignment: CDR1 SGHTA and CDR2 FQGNSA. V was trimmed by 5 bases and J by 1 base, leaving 14 bases between them.

The table lists this clonotype with a few counts. No DNA is shown, since the ends of the CDR3 on it are uncertain; the CDR3 is the one TCRdb lists. The chain carries TRBV28 and TRBJ2-7; the table gives TRBD1 as D, unverified against the DNA. The length of the CDR3 is 15 amino acids, counting both ends. Germline CDR1 and CDR2: MDHEN and SYDVKM. The CDR3: CASILGQGAIYEQYF.

This clonotype was seen only a few times. The genes are TRBV9 and TRBJ2-6, with 7 bases lining up with TRBD2. With 3 bases clipped from V and 4 bases from J, the junction kept 1 base outside the gene matches. Germline assignment: CDR1 SGDLS and CDR2 YYNGEE. CDR3 length: 14 amino acids. As DNA, the CDR3 is TGTGCCAGCAGCGGGGGGGGAGGGGCCAACGTCCTGACTTTC. It codes for CASSGGGGANVLTF.

There are a few counts of this clonotype. V and J are TRBV4-1 and TRBJ2-7; 11 bases agree with TRBD2. CDR3 length equals 16 residues. From germline, CDR1 is MGHRA and CDR2 YSYEKL. V trimming: 0 bases; J trimming: 4 bases; junction bases outside the gene matches: 5. DNA for the CDR3: TGCGCCAGCAGCCAAGAATCGGCTAGCGGGAGGTACGAGCAGTACTTC. Its protein is CASSQESASGRYEQYF.

This clonotype was found a few times. The chain uses TRBV7-2 and TRBJ2-2, with TRBD2 identical over 8 bases. The CDR3 has 17 amino acids. V was clipped by 6 bases and J by 4 bases; unmatched bases: 13. The germline CDR1 and CDR2 sequences are SGHTA and FQGNSA. The CDR3 is CASRQQAAGGSTGELFF. CDR3 bases: TGTGCCAGCAGGCAACAAGCGGCGGGAGGCTCCACCGGGGAGCTGTTTTTT.

The table lists this clonotype with a few counts. The J gene is TRBJ2-7, the V gene TRBV9; D is possibly TRBD2 (5 bases). Per germline, CDR1 SGDLS and CDR2 YYNGEE. Trimming pared 4 bases from V and 0 bases from J, leaving 17 bases between. This CDR3 has 16 amino acids. The CDR3 here is CASSLVPDGSSYEQYF. CDR3 bases: TGTGCCAGCAGCCTTGTCCCGGATGGGAGCTCCTACGAGCAGTACTTC.

As DNA, the CDR3 is TGTGCCAGCAGCACCGCCTCGAGCGGGAGAAAAGATACGCAGTATTTT. Amino acids: CASSTASSGRKDTQYF. The chain uses TRBV7-8 and TRBJ2-3; 8 bases match TRBD2. With 5 bases clipped from V and 5 bases from J, the junction kept 12 bases outside the gene matches. Per germline, CDR1 SGHVS and CDR2 FQNEAQ. This CDR3 region has 16 residues.

The CDR3 DNA is TGTGCCAGCAGTGAAGAGGGGACAGTCATCGACGAGCAGTACTTC. The encoded protein is CASSEEGTVIDEQYF. The chain has TRBV2 and TRBJ2-7, with 7 bases matching TRBD1. Germline CDR1 and CDR2: SNHLY and FYNNEI. The length of the CDR3 is 15 residues. J gave up 5 bases and V 1 base, and 8 bases lay outside the gene matches.

This chain joins TRBV6-5 and TRBJ1-5; no clear D gene. CDR1 is MNHEY, CDR2 SVGAGI, per germline. The germline V and J ends were trimmed by 2 bases and 6 bases, with 11 bases remaining between them. CDR3 length equals 14 residues. The CDR3: CASSYSSAIQPQHF. As DNA, the CDR3 is TGTGCCAGCAGTTACAGCAGCGCCATTCAGCCCCAGCATTTT.

The J gene is TRBJ1-1, the V gene TRBV7-2; D not resolved. V dropped 1 base and J dropped 3 bases, with 9 bases sitting between them. The CDR3 runs to 14 residues. Germline V gene lookup returns CDR1 SGHTA and CDR2 FQGNSA. CDR3 region: CASSLGTFYTEAFF. The CDR3, as DNA: TGTGCCAGCAGCTTAGGCACATTCTACACTGAAGCTTTCTTT.

There are many counts of this clonotype. The V call is TRBV5-1, the J call TRBJ2-6, with D possibly TRBD1 on 5 matching bases. This CDR3 is built from 15 residues. In germline, CDR1 is SGHRS, CDR2 YFSETQ. The V and J ends lost 4 bases and 0 bases respectively, with 8 bases between them. CDR3 region: CASSITGSGANVLTF. The DNA for the CDR3 is TGCGCCAGCAGCATTACAGGCTCTGGGGCCAACGTCCTGACTTTC.

This clonotype turned up a few times. The chain links TRBV20-1 to TRBJ2-3; D is uncertain. The CDR3 covers 13 residues. Trimming left V 1 base short and J 2 bases short, with 7 bases between. Germline CDR1 DFQATT, CDR2 SNEGSKA (reference sequence). The CDR3 here is CSARAGFTDTQYF. DNA of the CDR3: TGCAGTGCTAGAGCAGGTTTCACAGATACGCAGTATTTT.

V usage is TRBV7-2 and J usage is TRBJ2-7; D possibly corresponds to TRBD2 (6 bases). Trimming removed 5 bases at V and 6 bases at J, with 23 bases between. Germline CDR1 SGHTA, CDR2 FQGNSA. The CDR3 has 16 residues. The CDR3 spells CASSPPPGVPAGEQYF. CDR3 DNA: TGTGCCAGCAGCCCACCCCCGGGGGTCCCGGCCGGCGAGCAGTACTTC. The full variable domain, completed using reference TRBV7-2 and TRBJ2-7, is GAGVSQSPSNKVTEKGKDVELRCDPISGHTALYWYRQSLGQGLEFLIYFQGNSAPDKSGLPSDRFSAERTGGSVSTLTIQRTQQEDSAVYLCASSPPPGVPAGEQYFGPGTRLTVT.

The chain joins TRBV27 to TRBJ2-7; the D call may be TRBD1 or TRBD2 (7 bases each). Trimming pared 5 bases from V and 3 bases from J, leaving 14 bases between. Germline V gene sequence: CDR1 MNHEY, CDR2 SMNVEV (reference sequence). The CDR3 contains 14 residues. CDR3 coding DNA: TGTGCCAGCAGTCCAAGCGGGACAGACTACGAGCAGTACTTC. This codes for CASSPSGTDYEQYF.

This clonotype occurred a few times. The chain uses TRBV7-2 and TRBJ1-1; 8 bases fit TRBD1. Germline CDR1 SGHTA, CDR2 FQGNSA. The ends lost 5 bases at V and 4 bases at J; junction bases unmatched: 6. This CDR3 region has 14 residues. This chain's CDR3 is CASSAGQGFTEAFF. The CDR3 region has the DNA TGTGCCAGCAGCGCAGGACAGGGATTCACTGAAGCTTTCTTT.

The V call is TRBV6-2 or TRBV6-3, the J call TRBJ2-1; weak D call: TRBD1 (6 bases). V was cut by 2 bases and J by 2 bases, with 22 bases left in between. Germline CDR1 and CDR2: MNHEY and SVGEGT. CDR3 length: 19 amino acids. CDR3: CASSYPDGRGKGTYNEQFF. The CDR3 DNA is TGTGCCAGCAGTTACCCCGATGGCAGGGGTAAGGGAACCTACAATGAGCAGTTCTTC.

The chain is built from TRBV7-8 and TRBJ2-5; D is possibly TRBD2 (5 bases). The CDR3 runs 14 residues. Germline V lookup: CDR1 SGHVS, CDR2 FQNEAQ. Trimming left V 6 bases short and J 1 base short, with 12 bases between. The DNA for the CDR3 is TGTGCCAGCAGGAGGGCAAAACTCCAAGAGACCCAGTACTTC. This encodes CASRRAKLQETQYF. The full variable domain, completed using reference TRBV7-8 and TRBJ2-5, is GAGVSQSPRYKVAKRGQDVALRCDPISGHVSLFWYQQALGQGPEFLTYFQNEAQLDKSGLPSDRFFAERPEGSVSTLKIQRTQQEDSAVYLCASRRAKLQETQYFGPGTRLLVL.

With respect to this clonotype: One end of the junction fails to match germline, which may point to a read error. The chain combines TRBV7-9 with TRBJ2-7; 13 bases agree with TRBD2. This CDR3 has 16 amino acids. Germline V gives CDR1 SEHNR, CDR2 FQNEAQ (reference sequence). The CDR3 protein is CAGSPTSGGRPYEQYF. The CDR3 coding sequence is TGTGCCGGCAGCCCGACTAGCGGGGGGCGACCCTACGAGCAGTACTTC.

The rearrangement uses TRBV28 and TRBJ2-7; no clear D. Germline CDR1 is MDHEN and CDR2 is SYDVKM. Between the trimmed V and J ends, which lost 6 bases and 3 bases, there was a span of 18 bases. The length of the CDR3 is 15 residues. CDR3 DNA sequence: TGTGCCAGCAGATCAGAAACCCTCGGCTACTACGAGCAGTACTTC. This gives the protein CASRSETLGYYEQYF.

For this clonotype: A read error is likely, as this CDR3 ends without the conserved phenylalanine or tryptophan. The chain couples TRBV12-3 or TRBV12-4 to TRBJ2-1; D is undetermined. The CDR3 consists of 15 residues. V was cut by 5 bases and J by 0 bases, with 11 bases left in between. The CDR3 protein is CASSLPSHSYNEQFS. The CDR3 nucleotides are TGTGCCAGCAGTCTTCCTAGTCACTCCTACAATGAGCAGTTCTCC.

The rearrangement uses TRBV12-3 or TRBV12-4 and TRBJ1-6; no firm D call. V was pared by 0 bases and J by 3 bases, with 6 bases between. This CDR3 spans 15 amino acids. In DNA, the CDR3 is TGTGCCAGCAGTTTAGCGGTTGGCTATAATTCACCCCTCCACTTT. This gives the protein CASSLAVGYNSPLHF.

The V and J genes are TRBV13 and TRBJ2-7, with D possibly TRBD2 on 7 matching bases. The CDR3 has 14 residues. From germline, CDR1 is PRHDT and CDR2 FYEKMQ (reference sequence). The V end was cut by 3 bases, the J end by 2 bases, with 11 bases between. CDR3 loop: CASSFAGAPYEQYF. The CDR3 DNA reads TGTGCCAGCAGCTTTGCGGGGGCCCCCTACGAGCAGTACTTC. The entire variable domain, with the rest obtained from reference TRBV13 and TRBJ2-7, is as follows: AAGVIQSPRHLIKEKRETATLKCYPIPRHDTVYWYQQGPGQDPQFLISFYEKMQSDKGSIPDRFSAQQFSDYHSELNMSSLELGDSALYFCASSFAGAPYEQYFGPGTRLTVT.

The sample holds many counts of this clonotype. The genes are TRBV7-9 and TRBJ2-7; D ambiguous. Germline loops: CDR1 SEHNR, CDR2 FQNEAQ (reference sequence). The CDR3 length is 15 residues. V was pared by 3 bases and J by 3 bases, with 15 bases between. The CDR3 reads CASSFGWSKSYEQYF. The DNA of the CDR3 is TGTGCCAGCAGCTTTGGGTGGTCAAAAAGCTACGAGCAGTACTTC.

This clonotype was seen a handful of times. This chain uses TRBV15 with TRBJ2-3, with D possibly matching TRBD2 (7 bases). CDR1 is LNHNV and CDR2 is YYDKDF in the germline V gene (reference sequence). This CDR3 is built from 15 residues. Deletions cut 4 bases from V and 6 bases from J, with 17 bases between. The CDR3: CATSIRGGAADTQYF. The CDR3 DNA follows: TGTGCCACCAGCATAAGAGGGGGGGCAGCGGATACGCAGTATTTT.

This clonotype was counted at least ten times. The V and J genes are TRBV12-3 or TRBV12-4 and TRBJ2-5; D unclear. The CDR3 length is 15 residues. Between the trimmed V and J ends, which lost 4 bases and 5 bases, there was a span of 17 bases. The CDR3 protein is CASSSRVSAVETQYF. CDR3 nucleotide sequence: TGTGCCAGCAGTTCGCGCGTGAGCGCTGTGGAGACCCAGTACTTC.

A few counts support this clonotype. DNA of the CDR3: TGTGCCAGCAGTGAAGTTGGGGGGTATAGAGAGACCCAGTACTTC. This gives the protein CASSEVGGYRETQYF. V gene TRBV2 combines with J gene TRBJ2-5, with D tentatively TRBD2 (6 bases). This CDR3 is built from 15 residues. V gave up 1 base and J gave up 4 bases, with 13 bases separating them. Germline V gives CDR1 SNHLY, CDR2 FYNNEI.

This clonotype was counted many times. The junction departs from the called germline gene at one end, perhaps through a read error. The V call is TRBV20-1, the J call TRBJ2-4; perhaps TRBD2 as D (6 bases). This CDR3 comprises 11 residues. The germline V gene encodes CDR1 DFQATT and CDR2 SNEGSKA (reference sequence). The CDR3 sequence is CRAKAGNIQYF. The CDR3 DNA is TGCAGAGCTAAGGCGGGGAACATTCAGTACTTC.

This rearrangement joins TRBV6-5 to TRBJ2-6; no reliable D call. This CDR3 comprises 16 residues. Looked up from germline, CDR1 is MNHEY and CDR2 is SVGAGI. Trimming removed 2 bases from V and 0 bases from J, with 8 bases in between. CDR3 bases: TGTGCCAGCAGTTACCTGGCTTTCTCTGGGGCCAACGTCCTGACTTTC. Encoded protein: CASSYLAFSGANVLTF.

This clonotype appeared many times. The genes are TRBV24-1 and TRBJ2-2, with D possibly TRBD2 on 6 matching bases. CDR3 length: 15 amino acids. Per germline, CDR1 KGHDR and CDR2 SFDVKD. V was cut by 4 bases and J by 2 bases, with 10 bases left in between. In nucleotides, the CDR3 is TGTGCCACCAGTGAGGCGGGGAGAAACACCGGGGAGCTGTTTTTT. It is translated as CATSEAGRNTGELFF.

In its sample, this clonotype was seen many times. This rearrangement joins TRBV7-2 to TRBJ2-1; 9 bases match TRBD2. This CDR3 is built from 16 residues. Germline CDR1 reads SGHTA; CDR2 reads FQGNSA. The trim removed 2 bases at V and 3 bases at J, leaving 5 bases unmatched. CDR3 DNA: TGTGCCAGCAGCTTACTAACTAGCGGGTACTACAATGAGCAGTTCTTC. Translating it yields CASSLLTSGYYNEQFF.

This clonotype has just a few counts. The CDR3 sequence: CASSLSIQETYEQYF. The CDR3 DNA reads as TGTGCCAGCAGTTTATCTATCCAGGAGACCTACGAGCAGTACTTC. The V gene is TRBV27, the J gene TRBJ2-7; D not resolved. This CDR3 is 15 amino acids long. The V end lost 0 bases, the J end lost 2 bases, and 11 bases lay between the germline ends. Germline V lookup: CDR1 MNHEY, CDR2 SMNVEV (reference sequence).

This clonotype has a count of ten or more. The chain joins TRBV7-9 to TRBJ2-7; D may be TRBD1 (6 bases). Trimming pared 5 bases from V and 1 base from J, leaving 9 bases between. Germline V gene lookup returns CDR1 SEHNR and CDR2 FQNEAQ (reference sequence). CDR3 length: 13 residues. The DNA for the CDR3 is TGTGCCAGCAGCCACGGACAGTCCTACGAGCAGTACTTC. It encodes CASSHGQSYEQYF.